The present T cell receptor beta chain was sequenced within a study of blood T cell repertoires in COVID-19. Some clones are missing from TCRdb's copy, which holds only in-frame ones; the method was immunoSEQ multiplex PCR. The sample lists 150,000 to 200,000 clones; around three quarters were seen once. This CDR3 has 15 amino acids. Germline CDR1 SGHDT, CDR2 YYEEEE. V dropped 3 bases and J dropped 6 bases, with 13 bases sitting between them. The sequence was obtained from a man aged 60-69 years with acute or convalescent COVID-19. V gene TRBV5-6 combines with J gene TRBJ1-6; maybe TRBD1 (5 bases). The sample comprised peripheral blood. CDR3 DNA sequence: TGTGCCAGCAGCTCGGGGGTCCTGACTAATTCACCCCTCCACTTT. Residues: CASSSGVLTNSPLHF.